This paragraph reports one T cell receptor beta chain. Its specific antigen is unknown. Base qualities are missing; no much larger clone stands one base away. This entry belongs to a study of blood T cells in healthy people across ages (dated by TCRdb to between 2014 and 2017). Background on the whole study: In model experiments, template switching captured roughly one uniquely barcoded TCR beta cDNA molecule for every two T cells. The study measured age-related changes in TCR beta repertoire diversity using deep sequencing normalized with unique cDNA molecular identifiers. Four age groups were formed from the donors: young (average about 17 years), middle-aged (around 40), aged (over 55) and long-lived (82). To avoid experimental bias, donors of different ages were randomly spread across the sequencing lanes. For two donors (one aged 18 to 30 and one aged 80 or older), the study analyzed two additional independent replicas of 1 million unique cDNA reads from the same blood draw.

Library method: 5' RACE. Sequenced using an Illumina HiSeq 2500. A second PCR of roughly 6 to 11 cycles was run with a J-beta primer mix and a sample-barcoded 5' primer. Each TCR beta cDNA molecule received a unique molecular identifier from a template-switch 5' adaptor carrying 12 random nucleotides. Each sample yielded at least 2.5 million CDR3-containing paired-end reads. All of the RNA was converted into first-strand cDNA using the Mint cDNA synthesis kit, with a TRBC-specific oligonucleotide serving as the primer. After uracil-DNA glycosylase treatment, a first 18-cycle PCR used universal primers M1SS and BC2_uni_R on all cDNA. Concerning the study's data processing: Normalization of each sample was performed by random selection of 1 million high-quality reads, each carrying a distinct molecular identifier. Reads sharing molecular identifiers were discarded rather than binned into consensus sequences. MiTCR, set to a Q25 quality threshold and the strictest error-elimination algorithm, was used for CDR3 identification, clonotype clustering and error correction. A nonparametric unseen species model using Euler transformation provided a lower-bound estimate of total TCR beta diversity. Through fastp at Q25 and MiXCR, TCRdb rebuilt clones from the public reads, retaining in-frame beta chains. Rows are combined by CDR3 protein, so each entry shows the most common genes and DNA. TCRdb, not the authors, supplied the V and J calls. The sample table holds more than 800,000 distinct CDR3 sequences, of which more than 25% were seen once. Roughly 17% of the sample is taken by the ten largest.

The donors were a few dozen Caucasian individuals from Russia, aged 6 to 90 years, who were systemically healthy. Approximately 9.3 milliliters of peripheral blood were drawn from each donor into EDTA-treated Vacutainer tubes. PBMCs were isolated by Ficoll-Paque density-gradient centrifugation, with at least 6.5 million obtained per sample. Trizol reagent was used to extract total RNA from PBMCs, with at least 5 micrograms per sample. The percentages of naive CD45RAhigh/CD27high T cells were determined by flow cytometry on a PBMC aliquot from every donor. The research as a whole found: Because the CMV infection status of the donors was unknown, age-related changes in expanded clonotypes may potentially have been confounded. Estimates of total diversity from one million sequenced T cells were regarded as lower bounds and underestimates. The percentage of naive T cells measured by flow cytometry correlated strongly with observed TCR beta diversity. Bulk unsorted PBMC profiling prevented conclusive comparison of naive and antigen-experienced compartments. The long-lived group showed more naive CD4+ T cells, fewer expanded clones and increased TCR diversity than the aged group, suggesting age selection. Observed TCR beta diversity per million T cells fell roughly linearly with age, and a significant reduction was already apparent by age around 40.

V is cut by 6 bases and J by 8 bases, and the space between the germline ends is 20 bases. Via the germline V gene, CDR1 is SGHTA and CDR2 FQGNSA. The CDR3 holds 15 amino acids from the cysteine to the phenylalanine. Of the read, only the CDR3 DNA is kept; its 45 bases are in frame from base 1. The sequenced material came from blood. This chain joins TRBV7-2 to TRBJ2-1; matching of 6 bases hints at TRBD2 as the D gene. This clonotype originated in a woman at least 80 years old in good health. The DNA sequence follows: TGTGCCAGCAGTCAAGGGCTGGGGCGGGGCGATGAGCAGTTCTTC. Its protein product is CASSQGLGRGDEQFF.